These 12 T cell receptor beta chains were all obtained from the same sample, sequenced in a study of T cell responses to AZD1222 COVID-19 vaccine. The table came from immunoSEQ multiplex PCR; TCRdb's copy has only in-frame clones and leaves some out. The sample lists 95,000 to 150,000 clones, around nine tenths occurring once. The specimen was peripheral blood, collected on day 0 of MenACWY control vaccination. Receptor source: an adult in good health.

V usage is TRBV6-5 and J usage is TRBJ1-5; TRBD1 is a possible D gene (5 bases). Germline V lookup: CDR1 MNHEY, CDR2 SVGAGI. V was clipped by 7 bases and J by 7 bases, with 14 bases between them. The CDR3 loop spans 13 amino acids. The CDR3 loop is CASKMQGGQPQHF. The CDR3 DNA sequence: TGTGCCAGCAAGATGCAGGGTGGACAGCCCCAGCATTTT.

The CDR3 bases are TGTGCCAGCAGCGTCGGCCCCAGGGTGGACACCGGGGAGCTGTTTTTT. Encoded protein: CASSVGPRVDTGELFF. The V gene is TRBV9, the J gene TRBJ2-2, with D possibly being TRBD1 (5 bases). The CDR3 totals 16 residues. Trimming took 2 bases from V and 3 from J, leaving 14 bases between them. CDR1 is SGDLS, CDR2 YYNGEE, per germline.

V usage is TRBV4-1 and J usage is TRBJ2-1, with a tentative D call TRBD2 (5 bases). CDR3 size: 16 residues. CDR1 MGHRA and CDR2 YSYEKL come from the germline V gene. V was pared by 1 base and J by 2 bases, with 12 bases between. CDR3 sequence: CASSQGQLVPYNEQFF. The CDR3 DNA reads TGCGCCAGCAGCCAAGGACAACTAGTCCCCTACAATGAGCAGTTCTTC.

This chain links TRBV29-1 with TRBJ2-1; 9 bases fit TRBD2. V lost 3 bases to trimming and J lost 3 bases; unmatched junction nucleotides: 6. CDR3 length: 15 residues. Germline lookup yields CDR1 SQVTM and CDR2 ANQGSEA. Written as DNA, the CDR3 is TGCAGCGTTGAGACCGGGACTAGCAGCTACAATGAGCAGTTCTTC. Translation: CSVETGTSSYNEQFF.

V and J are TRBV12-3 or TRBV12-4 and TRBJ1-4; D is uncertain. V lost 7 bases and J lost 3, with 9 bases in between. The CDR3 runs to 13 residues. Written as DNA, the CDR3 is TGTGCCAGCAAGCAGCACTCTAATGAAAAACTGTTTTTT. Protein: CASKQHSNEKLFF.

V is TRBV5-1 and J is TRBJ1-5; TRBD1 aligns across 9 bases. With 3 bases clipped from V and 4 bases from J, the junction kept 5 bases outside the gene matches. The CDR3 sequence is 15 residues long. Germline assignment: CDR1 SGHRS and CDR2 YFSETQ. CDR3 nucleotides: TGCGCCAGCAGCTCCGACGGACAGGGGAATCAGCCCCAGCATTTT. This translates into CASSSDGQGNQPQHF.

This rearrangement joins TRBV12-3 or TRBV12-4 to TRBJ2-3, with D possibly TRBD2 on 7 matching bases. V lost 7 bases and J lost 9, with 17 bases in between. CDR3 size: 13 residues. The CDR3 DNA reads TGTGCCAGCATATTACGGGGGGCGCGCACGCAGTATTTT. Translation gives CASILRGARTQYF.

J is TRBJ2-3 and V is TRBV4-1, with TRBD1 matching 7 bases. With V trimmed by 2 bases and J by 5 bases, 4 bases remained unmatched. The CDR3 extends over 14 amino acids. CDR1 is MGHRA, CDR2 YSYEKL, per germline. The CDR3 protein is CASSQTGARDTQYF. CDR3 DNA: TGCGCCAGCAGCCAAACAGGGGCCAGAGATACGCAGTATTTT.

The rearrangement joins TRBV9 to TRBJ1-3; D unclear. CDR1 and CDR2 from the germline V gene are SGDLS and YYNGEE. V lost 1 base and J lost 4, with 9 bases in between. This CDR3 is built from 14 residues. The CDR3 DNA sequence: TGTGCCAGCAGCGTATCTGCAGTGGGAAACACCATATATTTT. This translates into CASSVSAVGNTIYF.

This clone was seen a handful of times. V and J are TRBV7-8 and TRBJ2-1, with 7 bases that match TRBD2. Germline loops: CDR1 SGHVS, CDR2 FQNEAQ. V was pared by 1 base and J by 6 bases, with 9 bases of the junction left unmatched. The CDR3 is 16 amino acids. This CDR3 reads CASSLVPTSTGNEQFF. Here the CDR3 DNA reads TGTGCCAGCAGCTTAGTTCCGACTAGCACTGGCAATGAGCAGTTCTTC.

The chain recombines TRBV30 with TRBJ2-1; 8 bases are a match to TRBD2. V dropped 2 bases and J dropped 7; count of bases not matched to a gene: 7. The germline CDR1 and CDR2 sequences are GTSNPN and SVGIG (reference sequence). The CDR3 totals 14 residues. The CDR3 DNA sequence: TGTGCCTGGAGTAGGAGCGGGAGTAGAAATGAGCAGTTCTTC. It is translated as CAWSRSGSRNEQFF.

This rearrangement joins TRBV20-1 to TRBJ2-1, with a tentative D call TRBD2 (5 bases). CDR3 length: 16 residues. Germline CDR1 is DFQATT and CDR2 is SNEGSKA (reference sequence). Trimming left V 3 bases short and J 3 bases short, with 18 bases between. CDR3 sequence (DNA): TGCAGTGCTAGTGACTTGGCGGGTAGGTTCTACAATGAGCAGTTCTTC. The encoded protein is CSASDLAGRFYNEQFF.